These T cell receptor beta chains were read from a single sample in a study of blood T cells in healthy people across ages. TCRdb reprocessed the 5' RACE reads via MiXCR and lists one record per CDR3 protein. The sample holds under 800,000 distinct CDR3 sequences, approximately 39% seen once. Sequences were obtained from blood. These receptors originate from a woman between 55 and 75 years old in good health. Each CDR3 is given with its conserved first and last residue. A D gene is named only where the DNA matches it firmly. Where a row states a size, it is once, few, many or the class of an expanded clone; other rows omit it.

D gene: NA
clone size: NA
V gene: TRBV9
J gene: TRBJ2-3
CDR3 DNA: TGTGCCAGCAGCATCGGGGGTTACACAGATACGCAGTATTTT
CDR3 protein: CASSIGGYTDTQYF

D gene: NA
clone size: NA
V gene: TRBV29-1
J gene: TRBJ2-3
CDR3 DNA: TGCAGCGTTGGGACACGTTCAGATCCCACAGATACGCAGTATTTT
CDR3 protein: CSVGTRSDPTDTQYF

D gene: TRBD2
clone size: NA
V gene: TRBV11-2
J gene: TRBJ2-5
CDR3 DNA: TGTGCCAGCAGCTTATTGCTAGCGGGGGGCCAAGAGACCCAGTACTTC
CDR3 protein: CASSLLLAGGQETQYF

D gene: TRBD2
clone size: few
V gene: TRBV20-1
J gene: TRBJ2-1
CDR3 DNA: TGCAGTGCTAGAGGGGGAACTAGCGGGAGCACTAATGAGCAGTTCTTC
CDR3 protein: CSARGGTSGSTNEQFF

D gene: NA
clone size: NA
V gene: TRBV6-6
J gene: TRBJ2-5
CDR3 DNA: TGTGCCAGCAGTTACCCGACCCCGCCCCCCTACGGGCAGTACTTC
CDR3 protein: CASSYPTPPPYGQYF

D gene: TRBD2
clone size: few
V gene: TRBV12-3/TRBV12-4
J gene: TRBJ2-7
CDR3 DNA: TGTGCCAGCAGAGGCGGGGCTAGCGGCGGACCCTACGAGCAGTACTTC
CDR3 protein: CASRGGASGGPYEQYF

D gene: TRBD2
clone size: NA
V gene: TRBV5-6
J gene: TRBJ2-7
CDR3 DNA: TGTGCCAGCAGCTTCTATACCTCGACTAGCGGGAGAAACCCGATCTACGAGCAGTACTTC
CDR3 protein: CASSFYTSTSGRNPIYEQYF

D gene: NA
clone size: many
V gene: TRBV12-3/TRBV12-4
J gene: TRBJ1-2
CDR3 DNA: TGTGCCAGCAGTGTCGCGGGGGGCGCGTCAGCTAACTATGGCTACACCTTC
CDR3 protein: CASSVAGGASANYGYTF

D gene: TRBD2
clone size: few
V gene: TRBV4-3
J gene: TRBJ2-3
CDR3 DNA: TGCGCCAGCAGCCAAGATAACCGGGAGGCGCGCACAGATACGCAGTATTTT
CDR3 protein: CASSQDNREARTDTQYF

D gene: TRBD2
clone size: NA
V gene: TRBV10-2
J gene: TRBJ2-1
CDR3 DNA: TGCGCCAGCAGTGAGGTTAGCGGGGGGGCTCGTGAGCAGTTCTTC
CDR3 protein: CASSEVSGGAREQFF

D gene: NA
clone size: few
V gene: TRBV12-3/TRBV12-4
J gene: TRBJ1-2
CDR3 DNA: TGTGCCAGCAGTTTACCGGGTCGATATGGCTACACCTTC
CDR3 protein: CASSLPGRYGYTF

D gene: NA
clone size: few
V gene: TRBV6-5
J gene: TRBJ2-7
CDR3 DNA: TGTGCCAGCCGTTCGGGTCAAACTTCCCTCTACGAGCAGTACTTC
CDR3 protein: CASRSGQTSLYEQYF

D gene: NA
clone size: few
V gene: TRBV3-1
J gene: TRBJ2-7
CDR3 DNA: TGTGCCAGCAGCCAGGGCGGGGCAAACTACGAGCAGTACTTC
CDR3 protein: CASSQGGANYEQYF

D gene: TRBD1
clone size: NA
V gene: TRBV6-5
J gene: TRBJ2-5
CDR3 DNA: TGTGCCAGCAGTTACTGGGACAGAGAACAAGAGACCCAGTACTTC
CDR3 protein: CASSYWDREQETQYF

D gene: NA
clone size: NA
V gene: TRBV9
J gene: TRBJ1-6
CDR3 DNA: TGTGCCAGCAGCGACCCGGCAAATAATTCACCCCTCCACTTT
CDR3 protein: CASSDPANNSPLHF

D gene: NA
clone size: NA
V gene: TRBV6-5
J gene: TRBJ2-1
CDR3 DNA: TGTGCCAGCAGTGGGAGACCCGAGGGGAATGAGCAGTTCTTC
CDR3 protein: CASSGRPEGNEQFF

D gene: TRBD1
clone size: NA
V gene: TRBV5-1
J gene: TRBJ2-1
CDR3 DNA: TGCGCCAGCAGAATTGGGGCAGGGGGAATTAATGAGCAGTTCTTC
CDR3 protein: CASRIGAGGINEQFF